The clone carrying this T cell receptor (beta chain) showed up many times. It was RNA transcripts that yielded the amplified TCR beta CDR3 regions. The primer set for the first-round RT-PCR of the TCR CDR3 was HTBI. TCRdb recomputed calls from the multiplex PCR reads with MiXCR, one row per CDR3 protein. The table lists roughly 200,000 distinct CDR3 sequences, about a sixth of them singletons, with 35% to 50% in the top ten. Trimming cost V 4 bases and J 4 bases, with 10 bases left between them. Germline assignment: CDR1 SGHTA and CDR2 FQGNSA. This CDR3 contains 13 residues. This entry belongs to a study of T cells in Graves' hyperthyroidism and ophthalmopathy.

This chain links TRBV7-2 with TRBJ1-1, with a weak D call TRBD1 (5 bases). This clonotype was sampled from a man aged 35 to 55 with Graves' hyperthyroidism. The sequenced sample consisted of blood. For the CDR3, the DNA is TGTGCCAGCAGCTCAGGGTTGATCACTGAAGCTTTCTTT. It yields the protein CASSSGLITEAFF.